Listed here is a single T cell receptor beta chain. As yet, its antigen is unknown. The sample belongs to a study of OX40 agonist ivuxolimab in advanced cancers. Turning to the study itself: The study treated patients with ivuxolimab, an agonistic anti-OX40 (CD134) antibody. Three patients responded partially, comprising one with hepatocellular carcinoma and two with cutaneous melanoma. Study conclusions and caveats: At doses 0.1 to 3.0 mg/kg, CD4+ and CD8+ clones expanded.

Anyone with autoimmune disease history or systemic immunosuppression was excluded. TCRdb's table, derived via immunoSEQ multiplex PCR, lists solely in-frame clones and lacks some. The data hold tens of thousands of clones, with 80% to 85% observed a single time. Per germline, CDR1 SEHNR and CDR2 FQNEAQ (reference sequence). This CDR3 is 14 amino acids long. Trimming shortened V by 5 bases and J by 5 bases, and 15 bases separated the two germline ends. The source material was CD4+ or CD8+ T cells sorted from blood, sampled in a trial of the OX40 agonist ivuxolimab. The receptor comes from an adult with an advanced solid tumor such as melanoma, head and neck, liver or kidney cancer. The chain recombines TRBV7-9 with TRBJ1-1; D is unclear. CDR3: CASSALGGRTEAFF. In nucleotides, the CDR3 is TGTGCCAGCAGCGCCCTAGGAGGCCGGACTGAAGCTTTCTTT.